A selection of T cell receptor beta chains follows, all from one sample in a study of T cells in Graves' hyperthyroidism and ophthalmopathy. TCRdb analysed the multiplex PCR reads with MiXCR anew, one entry per CDR3 protein. In the table there are 400,000 to 500,000 distinct CDR3 sequences, about 15% of which are singletons. Sequenced sample: blood. These receptor sequences come from a woman under 30 with Graves' hyperthyroidism. Each CDR3 is given with its conserved first and last residue. The D gene is left open where the match is weak. Only some rows state a clone size, as once, few, many or a class for expanded clones.

d_gene	j_gene	abundance	v_gene	CDR3aa
TRBD2	TRBJ2-3	many	TRBV7-9	CASSVGTSGSTDTQYF
NA	TRBJ2-7	NA	TRBV4-2	CASSQGNRDEQYF
NA	TRBJ2-7	many	TRBV20-1	CSAPSFYSSYEQYF
NA	TRBJ2-1	few	TRBV7-2	CASSLAGVGGNEQFF
TRBD2	TRBJ2-1	few	TRBV5-1	CASSQGTSVYNEQSF
NA	TRBJ1-1	many	TRBV2	CASSRDSIGAFF
TRBD1	TRBJ1-5	many	TRBV5-1	CASSLQQGGQPQHF
NA	TRBJ2-1	many	TRBV6-2/TRBV6-3	CASSSDYLTYNEQFF
TRBD2	TRBJ2-1	many	TRBV20-1	CSARDRTSGPYNEQFF
NA	TRBJ2-1	NA	TRBV12-3/TRBV12-4	CASSTRGSAASSYNEQFF
TRBD1	TRBJ1-2	NA	TRBV5-1	CASSSGQATNYGYTF
NA	TRBJ2-1	many	TRBV27	CASRALSSYNEQFF
TRBD2	TRBJ2-3	many	TRBV20-1	CSAPIVGGSSDTQYF
NA	TRBJ1-3	few	TRBV19	CASSIGPTSGNTIYF
NA	TRBJ2-1	many	TRBV2	CASSVEGLMGEQFF
TRBD1	TRBJ2-7	many	TRBV9	CASSATGTGEREQYF
NA	TRBJ2-3	NA	TRBV9	CASSVGVVRGEDTQYF
TRBD1	TRBJ1-1	many	TRBV27	CASNLARGPGTEAFF
NA	TRBJ2-7	few	TRBV5-1	CASMGLRGSEQYF
NA	TRBJ2-3	many	TRBV11-2	CASSPWDSTDTQYF
TRBD1	TRBJ1-1	NA	TRBV29-1	CSVNRGQDTEAFF
TRBD1	TRBJ1-5	many	TRBV12-3/TRBV12-4	CASSFVGGTGQPQHF
TRBD1	TRBJ1-2	NA	TRBV29-1	CSVGQGRGYTF
NA	TRBJ2-7	NA	TRBV20-1	CSARVIYEQYF
TRBD2	TRBJ2-1	once	TRBV2	CASGLSGRAYNEQFF
NA	TRBJ1-3	NA	TRBV7-8	CASSFRDGLSGNTIYF
NA	TRBJ2-6	many	TRBV12-3/TRBV12-4	CASSPSRSGANVLTF
TRBD1	TRBJ1-2	NA	TRBV20-1	CSARDLDRGPGYTF
NA	TRBJ2-1	many	TRBV13	CASSLESSYNEQFF
NA	TRBJ2-2	many	TRBV2	CASSEVEPHTGELFF
NA	TRBJ2-1	many	TRBV3-1	CASSQRSAYNEQFF
TRBD1	TRBJ1-3	NA	TRBV6-5	CASSYSQGVAGNTIYF
TRBD2	TRBJ2-3	many	TRBV9	CASSVAGGSYPITSTDTQYF
NA	TRBJ1-2	few	TRBV5-5	CASSFMVGTHYGYTF
TRBD2	TRBJ2-1	many	TRBV5-6	CASSLGLAGQNEQFF
NA	TRBJ2-7	NA	TRBV18	CASSPQPSGQSYEQYF
NA	TRBJ2-5	many	TRBV7-3	CASSLVASVQETQYF
TRBD1	TRBJ1-4	many	TRBV12-3/TRBV12-4	CASRGQGAQEKLFF
TRBD2	TRBJ2-5	many	TRBV7-6	CASSAGLAGVETQYF
NA	TRBJ2-4	NA	TRBV7-9	CASSNGESKNIQYF
NA	TRBJ1-2	many	TRBV19	CASSPRRPNYGYTF
NA	TRBJ1-5	many	TRBV12-3/TRBV12-4	CASSLVGAVQPQHF